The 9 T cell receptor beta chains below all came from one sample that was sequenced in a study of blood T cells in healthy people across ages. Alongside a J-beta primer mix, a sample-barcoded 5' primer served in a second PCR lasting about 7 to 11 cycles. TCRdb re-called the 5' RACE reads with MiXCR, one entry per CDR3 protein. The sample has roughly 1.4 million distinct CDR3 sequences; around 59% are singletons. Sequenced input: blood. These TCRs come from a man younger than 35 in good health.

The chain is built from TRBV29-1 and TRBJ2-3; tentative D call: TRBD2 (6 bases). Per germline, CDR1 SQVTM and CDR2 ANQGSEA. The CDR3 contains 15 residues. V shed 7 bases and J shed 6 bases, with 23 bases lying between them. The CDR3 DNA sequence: TGCAGCGGGAGGGGATTACGGGGAGATATCGATACGCAGTATTTT. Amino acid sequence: CSGRGLRGDIDTQYF.

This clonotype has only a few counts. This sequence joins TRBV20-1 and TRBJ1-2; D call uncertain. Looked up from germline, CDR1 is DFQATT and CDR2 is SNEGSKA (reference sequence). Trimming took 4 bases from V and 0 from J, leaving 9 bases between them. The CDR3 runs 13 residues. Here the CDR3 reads CSAMGSSNYGYTF. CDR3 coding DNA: TGCAGTGCTATGGGATCTTCTAACTATGGCTACACCTTC.

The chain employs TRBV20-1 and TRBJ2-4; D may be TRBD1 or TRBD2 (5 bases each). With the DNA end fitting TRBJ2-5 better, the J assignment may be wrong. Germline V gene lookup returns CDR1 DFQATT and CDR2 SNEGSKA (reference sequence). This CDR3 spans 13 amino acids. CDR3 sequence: CSASRGGQETQYF. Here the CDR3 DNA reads TGCAGTGCTAGTCGTGGGGGCCAAGAGACCCAGTACTTC.

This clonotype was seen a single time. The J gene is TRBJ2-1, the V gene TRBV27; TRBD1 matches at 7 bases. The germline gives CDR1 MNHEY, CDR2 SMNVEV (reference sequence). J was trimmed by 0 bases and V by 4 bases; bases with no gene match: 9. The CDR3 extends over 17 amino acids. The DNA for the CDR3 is TGTGCCAGCAGTTCCGCCCTAGGGGGCATCTCCTACAATGAGCAGTTCTTC. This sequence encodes CASSSALGGISYNEQFF.

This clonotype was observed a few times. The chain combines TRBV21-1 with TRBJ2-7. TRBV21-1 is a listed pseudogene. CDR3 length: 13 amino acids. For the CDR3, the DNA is TGTGCCAGCAGCAATAGGTGTACCTACGAGCAGTACTTC. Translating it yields CASSNRCTYEQYF.

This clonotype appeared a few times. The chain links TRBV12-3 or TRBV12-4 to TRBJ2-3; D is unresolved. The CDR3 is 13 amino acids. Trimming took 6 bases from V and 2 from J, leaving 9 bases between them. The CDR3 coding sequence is TGTGCCAGCAGCAATGACAACACAGATACGCAGTATTTT. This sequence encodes CASSNDNTDTQYF.

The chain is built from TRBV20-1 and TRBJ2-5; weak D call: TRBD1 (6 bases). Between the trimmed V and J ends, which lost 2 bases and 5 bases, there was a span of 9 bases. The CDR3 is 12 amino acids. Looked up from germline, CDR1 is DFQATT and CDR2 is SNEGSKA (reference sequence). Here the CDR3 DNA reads TGCAGTGCTAGAATAGGGGGTGAGACCCAGTACTTC. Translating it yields CSARIGGETQYF.

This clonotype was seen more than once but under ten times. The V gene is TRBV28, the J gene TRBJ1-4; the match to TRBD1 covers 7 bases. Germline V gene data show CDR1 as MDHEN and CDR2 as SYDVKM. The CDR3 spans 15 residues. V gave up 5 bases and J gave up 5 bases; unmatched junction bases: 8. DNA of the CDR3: TGTGCCAGCAGTCGAGAGGGACAGACGAATGAAAAACTGTTTTTT. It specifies CASSREGQTNEKLFF.

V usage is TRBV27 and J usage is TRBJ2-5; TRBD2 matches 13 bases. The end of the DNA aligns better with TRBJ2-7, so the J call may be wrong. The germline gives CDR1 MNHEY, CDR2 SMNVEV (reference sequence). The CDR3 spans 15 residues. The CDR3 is CASSWRTSGGGEQYF. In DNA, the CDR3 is TGTGCCAGCAGCTGGAGGACTAGCGGGGGCGGCGAGCAGTACTTC.